This T cell receptor (beta chain) is from a study of identical twins listed by TCRdb under 2016. A note on the overall study: To test whether fetal clonotypes persist, the study used deep sequencing on TCR alpha and beta repertoires from monozygotic twins, unrelated adults of various ages, and cord blood. To rule out contamination, the twin experiments were replicated at different times with different library preparation protocols.

Libraries were built with 5' RACE. Sequencing used an Illumina HiSeq 2000. A universal primer binding site was introduced by template switching, and a unique molecular identifier was present in the final cDNA, enabling accurate counting of TCR cDNA molecules. First-strand cDNA for TCR alpha and beta chains was synthesized from specific primers in the conserved constant-segment region. Each cDNA library was double barcoded, with a SMART-Mk sample barcode plus Illumina barcodes, to control for contamination. TruSeq adapter sequences, together with Illumina sample barcodes, were added in two successive PCR steps. The TCR alpha and beta cDNA libraries were sequenced on the Illumina HiSeq platform using custom primers. As for how the authors treated the data: MiGEC processed the raw reads to extract unique molecular identifiers, while MiXCR was used to determine the CDR3 positions. For each individual, recombination models were inferred using an EM algorithm with the repgenHMM and IGoR tools. The tcR package in R was used for shared clonotype analysis, with sharing normalized by the product of cloneset sizes. To study raw recombination free of thymic and clonal selection effects, out-of-frame nonproductive sequences were analyzed. TCRdb trimmed the raw reads at Q25, called clones with MiXCR and kept productive beta chains. Rows with one shared CDR3 protein collapse into an entry with the most common genes and DNA. TCRdb's processing, not the study's, gives the V and J calls here. For this sample the table gives about 490,000 distinct CDR3 sequences, of which about 16% were detected only once. About 0.4% of the sample is held by the ten biggest clonotypes.

Study-wide findings and limitations: Because the same donors could not be followed over many years, conclusions were based on cross-sectional statistical analysis. Invariant T cells such as MAIT and iNKT could partly confound zero-insertion analyses, though diverse VJ usage argued against this for most clonotypes. In monozygotic twins, out-of-frame TCR alpha sharing was systematically underestimated by recombination models, although the models agreed with sharing between unrelated individuals. Compared with coincidental sharing between unrelated individuals, out-of-frame TCR alpha sequences shared between twins had an excess of sequences with low generation probability. Abundant cord blood beta clonotypes had fewer insertions, young adult naive repertoires showed a similar but weaker trend, and memory repertoires showed no such trend. In beta out-of-frame sequences, excess twin sharing was weaker, because having fewer shared sequences lowered the signal-to-noise ratio.

This clonotype was counted between two and nine times. Its recognized antigen is unknown. The input lacks base qualities; no much larger clone sits a single base away. Relative to germline, V is 2 bases shorter and J is 5 bases shorter, with 13 bases between their ends. The CDR3, from cysteine to phenylalanine, totals 14 residues. Left in the record is the CDR3 DNA by itself, 42 bases read in frame from the first base. From the germline V gene, CDR1 is SGHNT and CDR2 is YENEEA. Every donor was a healthy Caucasian. The twin cohort comprised three pairs of female monozygotic twins, all aged about 18 to 30 years. CD4+ and CD8+ T cell populations were isolated with positive isolation kits from Invitrogen. These data were also filed under a second study, of yellow fever vaccine responses in identical twins. That second publication adds: The authors reported that the T cell response to vaccination in identical twins appeared partly convergent and partly personalized. In the study, vaccine-responding T cell clones were precisely tracked in identical twins.

The sequencing input was CD4+ T cells sorted from blood. The receptor chain draws on TRBV11-3 and TRBJ2-7; the D call is possibly TRBD1 or TRBD2, each sharing 5 bases. The receptor was isolated from a woman younger than 35 in good health. The CDR3 corresponds to CASSLLAREHEQYF. The DNA reads TGTGCCAGCAGCTTATTGGCCAGGGAGCACGAGCAGTACTTC.